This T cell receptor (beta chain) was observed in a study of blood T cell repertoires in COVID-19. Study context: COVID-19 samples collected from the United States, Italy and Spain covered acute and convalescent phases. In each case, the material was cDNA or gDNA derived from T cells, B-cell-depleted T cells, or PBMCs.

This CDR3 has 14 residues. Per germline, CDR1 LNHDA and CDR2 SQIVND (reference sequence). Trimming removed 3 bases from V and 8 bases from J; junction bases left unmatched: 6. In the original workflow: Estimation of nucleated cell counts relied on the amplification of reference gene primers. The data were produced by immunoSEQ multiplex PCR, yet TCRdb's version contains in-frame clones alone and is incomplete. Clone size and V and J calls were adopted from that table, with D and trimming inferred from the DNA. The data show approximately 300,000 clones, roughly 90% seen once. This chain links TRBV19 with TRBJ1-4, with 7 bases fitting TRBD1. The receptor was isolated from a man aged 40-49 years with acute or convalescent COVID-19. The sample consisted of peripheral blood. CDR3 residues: CASSITGAYEKLFF. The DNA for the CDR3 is TGTGCCAGTAGTATTACAGGGGCCTACGAAAAACTGTTTTTT.